These T cell receptor beta chains were read from a single sample in a study of shared clonotypes between healthy human individuals. The table came from immunoSEQ multiplex PCR; TCRdb's copy has only in-frame clones and leaves some out. This table has fewer than 1 million clones, about 97% appearing once. What was sequenced was naive CD8+ T cells sorted from blood. These receptors all stem from a man aged 25-40 years in good health. CDR3s include the opening cysteine and the closing phenylalanine or tryptophan. The order of the fields is J gene, D gene, V gene, clone size, CDR3 protein, CDR3 DNA. D genes are given only for firm matches. Size tells how often a clone was seen (once, few, many) or the class of an expanded clone, and some rows leave it out.

TRBJ2-7 | NA | TRBV7-9 | NA | CASSPSGGRDEQYF | TGTGCCAGCAGCCCTAGTGGGGGGCGCGATGAGCAGTACTTC
TRBJ2-1 | NA | TRBV7-9 | once | CASRGNEQFF | TGTGCCAGCCGGGGGAATGAGCAGTTCTTC
TRBJ2-5 | TRBD1 | TRBV29-1 | once | CSAWTGVVETQYF | TGCAGCGCTTGGACAGGGGTGGTAGAGACCCAGTACTTC
TRBJ2-1 | TRBD1 | TRBV14 | NA | CASSPLRGQGAVNEQFF | TGTGCCAGCAGCCCTCTCCGAGGACAGGGGGCCGTGAATGAGCAGTTCTTC
TRBJ2-7 | TRBD1 | TRBV4-1 | NA | CASSKNVNRGLDEQYF | TGCGCCAGCAGCAAGAACGTTAACAGGGGGCTGGACGAGCAGTACTTC
TRBJ2-3 | TRBD2 | TRBV30 | NA | CAWSVDLAGYTDTQYF | TGTGCCTGGAGTGTTGACCTAGCGGGGTACACAGATACGCAGTATTTT
TRBJ2-7 | NA | TRBV10-1 | once | CASSESRGHYEQYF | TGCGCCAGCAGTGAGTCCCGGGGACACTACGAGCAGTACTTC
TRBJ2-7 | NA | TRBV6-1 | NA | CATPGDLYEQYF | TGTGCCACACCCGGGGACCTCTACGAGCAGTACTTC
TRBJ2-7 | TRBD1 | TRBV27 | NA | CASSSGTDYEQYF | TGTGCCAGCAGTTCCGGGACAGACTACGAGCAGTACTTC
TRBJ2-1 | TRBD2 | TRBV9 | NA | CASSSRLAGPRRDEQFF | TGTGCCAGCAGCTCCCGACTAGCGGGCCCTCGCCGCGATGAGCAGTTCTTC
TRBJ1-4 | TRBD1 | TRBV6-6 | NA | CASSIRQGPNEKLFF | TGTGCCAGCAGCATACGACAGGGTCCTAATGAAAAACTGTTTTTT
TRBJ2-7 | NA | TRBV5-6 | NA | CASSLGVNEQYF | TGTGCCAGCAGCTTGGGGGTTAACGAGCAGTACTTC
TRBJ2-1 | TRBD2 | TRBV19 | NA | CASSYSGGSSYNEQFF | TGTGCCAGTAGTTATAGCGGCGGGAGCTCCTACAATGAGCAGTTCTTC
TRBJ2-1 | NA | TRBV10-3 | NA | CAIRGQGRASEQFF | TGTGCCATAAGGGGCCAGGGGAGGGCCTCTGAGCAGTTCTTC
TRBJ2-7 | NA | TRBV1 | NA | CTSSQCSGSYEQYF | TGCACCAGCAGCCAGTGTAGCGGATCCTACGAGCAGTACTTC
TRBJ2-7 | TRBD1 | TRBV11-3 | once | CASSLDHSHRGRSYEQYF | TGTGCCAGCAGCTTAGATCATTCCCACAGGGGTCGGTCCTACGAGCAGTACTTC
TRBJ2-3 | TRBD1 | TRBV29-1 | NA | CSVVGLQGPSTDTQYF | TGCAGCGTTGTGGGCCTACAGGGGCCTAGCACAGATACGCAGTATTTT
TRBJ2-3 | TRBD2 | TRBV5-1 | NA | CASSLLAGGPTDTQYF | TGCGCCAGCAGCTTACTAGCGGGAGGGCCAACAGATACGCAGTATTTT
TRBJ2-1 | NA | TRBV9 | NA | CASSVDSPLNEQFF | TGTGCCAGCAGCGTCGACAGTCCCTTGAATGAGCAGTTCTTC
TRBJ2-7 | NA | TRBV27 | NA | CASSPRTIYEQYF | TGTGCCAGCAGTCCCAGGACTATCTACGAGCAGTACTTC
TRBJ2-7 | TRBD1 | TRBV30 | once | CAVSPGTGYEQYF | TGTGCGGTGTCCCCGGGGACAGGGTACGAGCAGTACTTC
TRBJ2-2 | TRBD2 | TRBV14 | NA | CASSQTSGYNANTGELFF | TGTGCCAGCAGCCAGACTAGCGGGTACAACGCGAACACCGGGGAGCTGTTTTTT
TRBJ2-7 | TRBD2 | TRBV11-2 | NA | CASSLEGLAGVYEQYF | TGTGCCAGCAGCTTAGAGGGACTAGCGGGAGTCTACGAGCAGTACTTC
TRBJ2-1 | TRBD2 | TRBV11-2 | NA | CASSFWTSENPSSYNEQFF | TGTGCCAGCAGCTTTTGGACTAGCGAGAATCCAAGCTCCTACAATGAGCAGTTCTTC
TRBJ2-7 | NA | TRBV10-3 | few | CAISGQEDSYEQYF | TGTGCCATCAGTGGACAGGAGGACTCCTACGAGCAGTACTTC
TRBJ2-7 | NA | TRBV7-9 | NA | CASSGSRSYEQYF | TGTGCCAGCAGCGGAAGCAGGTCCTACGAGCAGTACTTC
TRBJ2-3 | TRBD2 | TRBV15 | NA | CATRLAGGTDTQYF | TGTGCCACGCGACTAGCGGGAGGCACAGATACGCAGTATTTT
TRBJ2-2 | TRBD1 | TRBV9 | NA | CASSVSVFFGTDRSGELFF | TGTGCCAGCAGCGTCTCAGTCTTTTTTGGGACAGACCGATCCGGGGAGCTGTTTTTT
TRBJ2-2 | TRBD1 | TRBV7-9 | NA | CASSPWTGANTGELFF | TGTGCCAGCAGCCCTTGGACAGGGGCGAACACCGGGGAGCTGTTTTTT